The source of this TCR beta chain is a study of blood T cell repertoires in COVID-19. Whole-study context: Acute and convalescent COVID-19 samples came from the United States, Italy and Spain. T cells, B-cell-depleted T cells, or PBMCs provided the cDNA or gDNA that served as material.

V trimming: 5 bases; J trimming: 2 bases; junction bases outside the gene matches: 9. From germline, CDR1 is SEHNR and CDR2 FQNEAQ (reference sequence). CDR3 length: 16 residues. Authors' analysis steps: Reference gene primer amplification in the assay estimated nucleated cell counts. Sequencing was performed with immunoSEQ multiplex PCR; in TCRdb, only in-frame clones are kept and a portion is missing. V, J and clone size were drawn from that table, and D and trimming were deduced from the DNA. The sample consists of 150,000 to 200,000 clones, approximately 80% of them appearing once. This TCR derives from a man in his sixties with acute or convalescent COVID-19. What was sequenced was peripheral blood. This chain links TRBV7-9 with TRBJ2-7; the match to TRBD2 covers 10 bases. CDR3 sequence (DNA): TGTGCCAGCAGCCGCGGGGGGACTAGCGCTACCTACGAGCAGTACTTC. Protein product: CASSRGGTSATYEQYF.